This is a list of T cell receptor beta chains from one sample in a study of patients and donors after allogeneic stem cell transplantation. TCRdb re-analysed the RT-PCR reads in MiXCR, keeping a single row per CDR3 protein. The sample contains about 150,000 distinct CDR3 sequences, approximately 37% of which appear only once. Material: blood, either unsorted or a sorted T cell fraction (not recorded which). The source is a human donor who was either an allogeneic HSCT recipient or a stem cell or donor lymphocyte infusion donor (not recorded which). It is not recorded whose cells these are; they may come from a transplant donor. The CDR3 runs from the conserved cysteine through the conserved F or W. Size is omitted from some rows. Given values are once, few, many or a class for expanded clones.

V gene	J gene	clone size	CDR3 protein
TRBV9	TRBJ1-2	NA	CASSVAGTGGHGYTF
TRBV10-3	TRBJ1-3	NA	CAISEGPPGSGNTIYF
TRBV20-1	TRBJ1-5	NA	CSARKEGNQPQHF
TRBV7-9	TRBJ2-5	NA	CASSLDDNQETQYF
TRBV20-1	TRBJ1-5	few	CSAKGEGNQPQHF
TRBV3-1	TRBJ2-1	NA	CASSQEAAEAEQFF
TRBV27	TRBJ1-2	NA	CASSLDRKSYGYTF
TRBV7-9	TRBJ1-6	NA	CASSAFNSPLHF
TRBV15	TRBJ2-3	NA	CATWEGGTDTQYF
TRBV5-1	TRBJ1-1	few	CASSLVRVNTEAFF
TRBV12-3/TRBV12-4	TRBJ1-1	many	CASSSGGTEAFF
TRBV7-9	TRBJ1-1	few	CASSLTYRGRTEAFF
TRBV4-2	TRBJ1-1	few	CASSQELMNTEAFF
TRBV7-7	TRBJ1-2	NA	CGGRKGYTF
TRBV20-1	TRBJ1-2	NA	CSLQGSGYTF
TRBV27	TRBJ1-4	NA	CASNRQGGTEKLFF
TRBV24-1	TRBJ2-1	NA	CATSDPGTTSNSYNEQFF
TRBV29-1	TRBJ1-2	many	CSVASNYGYTF
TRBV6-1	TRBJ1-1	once	CASSEAGTGEPEAFF
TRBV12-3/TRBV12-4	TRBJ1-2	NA	CASLGLHYGYTF
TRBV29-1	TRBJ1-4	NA	CSVEGQGKLFF
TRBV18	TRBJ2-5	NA	CASSSLTGVLGETQYF